Listed here are 9 T cell receptor beta chains from one sample, sequenced in a study of T cells in tuberculosis. Clones were read by immunoSEQ multiplex PCR, and TCRdb kept only the in-frame ones, dropping some. The top ten clones hold roughly 6% of a sample with some 22,000 clones, less than 98% of them seen once. The sample taken for sequencing was PBMCs. These TCRs come from a donor between 10 and 35 years old with latent tuberculosis or without tuberculosis infection.

The V gene is TRBV9, the J gene TRBJ1-5; 10 nucleotides align to TRBD1. The CDR3 sequence is 15 residues long. The germline V gene encodes CDR1 SGDLS and CDR2 YYNGEE. V was pared by 0 bases and J by 4 bases, with 1 base of the junction left unmatched. The CDR3 sequence: CASSVEGQGNQPQHF. The CDR3 bases are TGTGCCAGCAGCGTAGAGGGACAGGGGAATCAGCCCCAGCATTTT.

V usage is TRBV9 and J usage is TRBJ2-1; 12 nucleotides agree with TRBD2. The CDR3 sequence is 17 residues long. Germline values: CDR1 SGDLS, CDR2 YYNGEE. V dropped 4 bases and J dropped 3; count of bases not matched to a gene: 8. CDR3: CASSPRGLAGGYNEQFF. CDR3 DNA sequence: TGTGCCAGCAGCCCTAGGGGACTAGCGGGCGGCTACAATGAGCAGTTCTTC.

Concerning this clone: The junction and the germline gene differ at one end; a read error may be behind it. The genes are TRBV6-6 and TRBJ2-4, with 7 bases matching TRBD1. CDR1 and CDR2 from the germline V gene are MNHNY and SVGAGI (reference sequence). The CDR3 spans 14 residues. The CDR3 DNA follows: TGTGCCAGCAGCTACTGGACAGGATTGAACATTCAGTACTTC. This gives the protein CASSYWTGLNIQYF.

The CDR3 DNA is TGTGCCAGTATAGGCATGGAGTATACGCAGTATTTT. It translates to CASIGMEYTQYF. This chain connects TRBV19 to TRBJ2-3; D gene ambiguous. The germline V gene encodes CDR1 LNHDA and CDR2 SQIVND (reference sequence). The V and J ends lost 7 bases and 7 bases respectively, with 12 bases between them. The CDR3 length is 12 residues.

A note on this clone: Because the CDR3's place on the DNA is in doubt, the DNA is left out and the CDR3 is given as listed by TCRdb. CDR3 region: CASSSSTPSSLYEQYF. The chain carries TRBV28 and TRBJ2-7; the D segment call TRBD1 is taken from the table without a DNA check. The CDR3 is 16 residues long, counting both termini. Germline lookup yields CDR1 MDHEN and CDR2 SYDVKM.

The gene calls are TRBV7-2 and TRBJ2-7, with 13 nucleotides matching TRBD2. Germline CDR1 SGHTA, CDR2 FQGNSA. The trim removed 4 bases at V and 7 bases at J, leaving 13 bases unmatched. CDR3 length equals 17 residues. CDR3 protein: CASSSSTSGGASWEQYF. In DNA form, the CDR3 reads TGTGCCAGCAGCTCCTCAACTAGCGGGGGGGCAAGTTGGGAGCAGTACTTC.

The rearrangement links TRBV7-9 to TRBJ2-7, with D perhaps matching TRBD2 (5 bases). CDR1 and CDR2 from the germline V gene are SEHNR and FQNEAQ (reference sequence). Trimming left V 3 bases short and J 0 bases short, with 9 bases between. The CDR3 extends over 14 amino acids. The CDR3 DNA sequence: TGTGCCAGCAGCTTCGGAGGCAGCTCCTACGAGCAGTACTTC. Translating gives CASSFGGSSYEQYF.

The chain recombines TRBV11-2 with TRBJ2-2; perhaps TRBD1 as D (6 bases). The V end was cut by 2 bases, the J end by 6 bases, with 16 bases between. Germline V gene sequence: CDR1 SGHAT, CDR2 FQNNGV. The CDR3 is 16 residues long. The CDR3 here is CASSLNSRGGSGELFF. The CDR3 DNA reads as TGTGCCAGCAGCTTAAATTCCAGGGGTGGATCCGGGGAGCTGTTTTTT.

V gene TRBV27 combines with J gene TRBJ1-2, with 7 positions matching TRBD1. Per the germline V gene, CDR1 is MNHEY and CDR2 is SMNVEV (reference sequence). This CDR3 is built from 16 residues. V shed 5 bases and J 0 bases; nucleotides not matched to a gene: 9. This CDR3 reads CASSNNRGRSNYGYTF. CDR3 DNA: TGTGCCAGCAGTAATAACAGGGGTAGGTCTAACTATGGCTACACCTTC.